Given below is one T cell receptor beta chain in context. The antigen is not known. Primers included in the PCR were 60 Vbeta and 13 Jbeta primers. This table comes from immunoSEQ multiplex PCR, and its TCRdb copy is limited to in-frame clones, with some not included. The top ten clones hold about 0.63% of a sample with under 150,000 clones, about 86% of them seen once. This entry belongs to a study of cytomegalovirus exposure and HLA in healthy donors. The CDR3 spans 13 residues. V lost 3 bases to trimming and J lost 6 bases, with 11 bases between them. Looked up from germline, CDR1 is MGHDK and CDR2 is SYGVNS. Overall study results and limits: Rarity characterized most TCR sequences, yet some public TCRs appeared in many donors.

This sequence joins TRBV25-1 and TRBJ1-1; the D is unclear. Sequenced material: PBMCs. The TCR originated in a man between 18 and 29 years old in good health and CMV-seronegative. The CDR3 protein is CASSDRWIAEAFF. In DNA, the CDR3 is TGTGCCAGCAGTGACAGGTGGATTGCTGAAGCTTTCTTT.